These 20 T cell receptor beta chains share one sample of origin, sequenced in a study of OX40 agonist ivuxolimab in advanced cancers. The table came from immunoSEQ multiplex PCR; TCRdb's copy has only in-frame clones and leaves some out. This sample has 80,000 to 95,000 clones, with about 86% found just once. The sample in question was CD4+ or CD8+ T cells sorted from blood, obtained in a trial of the OX40 agonist ivuxolimab. The receptors come from an adult with an advanced solid tumor such as melanoma, head and neck, liver or kidney cancer.

The chain links TRBV6-5 to TRBJ2-7; D is possibly TRBD1 or TRBD2 (6 bases each). The V end lost 5 bases, the J end lost 7 bases, and 15 bases lay between the germline ends. CDR1 MNHEY and CDR2 SVGAGI come from the germline V gene. The CDR3 totals 13 residues. The CDR3 DNA follows: TGTGCCAGCAGTACCGGGGGCGTCGGGGAGCAGTACTTC. Translating it yields CASSTGGVGEQYF.

The chain is built from TRBV4-3 and TRBJ1-6; a possible D gene is TRBD1 (5 bases). Germline V lookup: CDR1 LGHNA, CDR2 YSLEER. The ends were cut back, 1 base at V and 6 bases at J, with 10 bases in the middle. CDR3 size: 15 residues. The CDR3 protein is CASSQAGTVNSPLHF. Written as DNA, the CDR3 is TGCGCCAGCAGCCAAGCTGGGACGGTTAATTCACCCCTCCACTTT.

A remark on this clone: This same CDR3 is encoded by further DNA sequences in the sample. The chain uses TRBV20-1 and TRBJ2-5; D gene uncertain. The ends were cut back, 3 bases at V and 2 bases at J, with 4 bases in the middle. This CDR3 is 11 amino acids long. Germline-derived CDR1 and CDR2 are DFQATT and SNEGSKA (reference sequence). CDR3 in DNA: TGCAGTGCTAGCCCACAAGAGACCCAGTACTTC. As protein: CSASPQETQYF.

The chain recombines TRBV6-5 with TRBJ1-2; 8 positions match TRBD1. CDR1 and CDR2 from the germline V gene are MNHEY and SVGAGI. The CDR3 loop spans 15 amino acids. V was clipped by 6 bases and J by 4 bases; unmatched bases: 10. The CDR3 here is CASSEDRDVGYGYTF. The CDR3 coding sequence is TGTGCCAGCAGCGAGGACAGGGACGTTGGCTATGGCTACACCTTC.

The V gene is TRBV5-1, the J gene TRBJ2-3, with D tentatively TRBD1 (5 bases). The germline V gene encodes CDR1 SGHRS and CDR2 YFSETQ. CDR3 length: 15 residues. With 5 bases removed from V and 2 bases from J, the gap between germline ends came to 15 bases. In nucleotides, the CDR3 is TGCGCCAGCAGATTTGAAGGCAGGGCCACAGATACGCAGTATTTT. Its translation: CASRFEGRATDTQYF.

The chain couples TRBV28 to TRBJ2-7; TRBD2 might be the D (5 bases). V was cut by 2 bases and J by 4 bases, with 9 bases left in between. The CDR3 is 13 residues long. Germline values: CDR1 MDHEN, CDR2 SYDVKM. CDR3 amino acids: CASSLGGRYEQYF. The CDR3 DNA reads TGTGCCAGCAGTTTAGGAGGAAGGTACGAGCAGTACTTC.

The chain combines TRBV6-6 with TRBJ1-2; 11 bases line up with TRBD1. Per the germline V gene, CDR1 is MNHNY and CDR2 is SVGAGI (reference sequence). The CDR3 contains 16 residues. J lost 8 bases, V lost 6 bases, and 14 bases had no gene match. The chain's CDR3 is CASSPGTGGMEGGYTF. The CDR3 nucleotides read TGTGCCAGCAGCCCTGGGACAGGGGGTATGGAGGGAGGCTACACCTTC.

This chain joins TRBV29-1 and TRBJ2-1, with TRBD2 identical over 11 bases. The ends lost 5 bases at V and 10 bases at J; junction bases unmatched: 7. CDR3 length: 13 residues. CDR1 and CDR2 (germline): SQVTM, ANQGSEA. The CDR3 spells CSVITSGGGEQFF. CDR3 DNA: TGCAGCGTTATTACTAGCGGGGGTGGGGAGCAGTTCTTC.

This chain uses TRBV7-2 with TRBJ2-3; the match to TRBD2 covers 13 bases. CDR1 is SGHTA and CDR2 is FQGNSA in the germline V gene. This CDR3 is built from 16 residues. V trimming: 4 bases; J trimming: 9 bases; junction bases outside the gene matches: 10. The DNA for the CDR3 is TGTGCCAGCAGCTCCCCTAGAACTAGCGGGGGGGCCACGCAGTATTTT. Protein product: CASSSPRTSGGATQYF.

This CDR3 is CASSRSGTGGFEQYF. The CDR3, as DNA: TGTGCCAGCAGCCGGTCCGGGACAGGGGGCTTCGAGCAGTACTTC. This chain joins TRBV7-2 and TRBJ2-7, with TRBD1 matching 12 bases. The V gene end was trimmed by 5 bases and the J gene end by 6 bases; junction bases not matched to a gene: 8. Germline V gives CDR1 SGHTA, CDR2 FQGNSA. CDR3 length: 15 residues.

V usage is TRBV28 and J usage is TRBJ1-3; D uncertain. The germline V gene has CDR1 MDHEN and CDR2 SYDVKM. The ends were cut back, 8 bases at V and 7 bases at J, with 18 bases in the middle. CDR3 length equals 14 residues. CDR3 bases: TGTGCCAGCCGCCGAGCGGGTTCCGGGAACACCATATATTTT. This codes for CASRRAGSGNTIYF.

This rearrangement joins TRBV6-1 to TRBJ1-6; TRBD1 aligns across 7 bases. Germline trimming cut 7 bases from V and 5 bases from J; bases unmatched to any gene: 8. The CDR3 runs to 15 residues. Germline V gene lookup returns CDR1 MNHNS and CDR2 SASEGT. Written as DNA, the CDR3 is TGTGCCAGCATAAGGATTCAGGGGGATAATTCACCCCTCCACTTT. It is translated as CASIRIQGDNSPLHF.

This chain links TRBV28 with TRBJ1-3; 8 bases fit TRBD1. Germline loops: CDR1 MDHEN, CDR2 SYDVKM. V shed 2 bases and J 0 bases; nucleotides not matched to a gene: 9. This CDR3 comprises 18 residues. In DNA, the CDR3 is TGTGCCAGCAGTTTAGTCGGGACAGGCCAAATCTCTGGAAACACCATATATTTT. It translates to CASSLVGTGQISGNTIYF.

This chain connects TRBV2 to TRBJ1-1; 7 bases are shared with TRBD1. J gave up 4 bases and V 5 bases, and 4 bases lay outside the gene matches. The CDR3 spans 13 residues. Germline V gene sequence: CDR1 SNHLY, CDR2 FYNNEI. Written as DNA, the CDR3 is TGTGCCAGCAGTTTCGGGACAGTCACTGAAGCTTTCTTT. Translation gives CASSFGTVTEAFF.

The rearrangement links TRBV2 to TRBJ1-4; D is perhaps TRBD1 (6 bases). CDR3 length: 14 amino acids. Trimming left V 7 bases short and J 4 bases short, with 13 bases between. The V gene's germline CDR1 is SNHLY and CDR2 FYNNEI. The CDR3 region has the DNA TGTGCCAGCAACTCAGGGGAAATTAATGAAAAACTGTTTTTT. As protein: CASNSGEINEKLFF.

The chain has TRBV6-6 and TRBJ1-4; maybe TRBD1 (6 bases). Germline V CDR1 and CDR2: MNHNY, SVGAGI (reference sequence). Trimming cost V 7 bases and J 8 bases, with 14 bases left between them. This CDR3 contains 13 residues. The CDR3 region has the DNA TGTGCCAGCAACCAGGGGCGCGAGGAAAAACTGTTTTTT. This encodes CASNQGREEKLFF.

This clone was seen just once. This chain joins TRBV18 and TRBJ2-5, with 8 positions matching TRBD2. The CDR3 sequence is 15 residues long. J was trimmed by 5 bases and V by 6 bases; bases with no gene match: 11. From germline, CDR1 is KGHSH and CDR2 LQKENI. DNA for the CDR3: TGTGCCAGCTCCCCCCCCAGCGGGGGTGGTGAGACCCAGTACTTC. Protein sequence: CASSPPSGGGETQYF.

This chain uses TRBV7-6 with TRBJ2-7; D gene unclear. V was trimmed by 8 bases and J by 3 bases, leaving 14 bases between them. The CDR3 totals 13 residues. Germline V gene lookup returns CDR1 SGHVS and CDR2 FNYEAQ. CDR3 amino acids: CASSYGPDYEQYF. DNA of the CDR3: TGTGCCAGCTCGTATGGGCCTGACTACGAGCAGTACTTC.

The CDR3 region has the DNA TGTGCCAGCAGTGTTCAAGGGGGTAGTACTTCTGGAAACACCATATATTTT. Translated, it gives CASSVQGGSTSGNTIYF. The chain carries TRBV2 and TRBJ1-3; D is possibly TRBD1 (6 bases). The CDR3 covers 17 residues. The V and J ends lost 4 bases and 1 base respectively, with 17 bases between them. The germline V gene has CDR1 SNHLY and CDR2 FYNNEI.

The chain uses TRBV15 and TRBJ2-3; 7 bases agree with TRBD2. Losses at the gene ends were 4 bases for V and 0 bases for J; bases not matched to a gene: 4. CDR1 LNHNV and CDR2 YYDKDF come from the germline V gene (reference sequence). This CDR3 is 15 amino acids long. The CDR3 protein is CATSNGGTSTDTQYF. The CDR3 bases are TGTGCCACCAGCAACGGGGGGACTAGCACAGATACGCAGTATTTT.